This is a list of T cell receptor beta chains from one sample in a study of T cell repertoires in cytomegalovirus infection. MiXCR, run by TCRdb on the reads, gives a single entry per CDR3 protein. The sample gives roughly 230,000 distinct CDR3 sequences, more than 9% of which show up once; about 1.5% is in the top ten. The material sequenced was PBMCs. The receptors derive from a human donor in good health (CMV status not recorded). Some clones in this sample may be carry-over from other donors' samples. Both conserved end residues are part of each CDR3. The size of a clone is reported for some rows only, either as once, few or many, or as a class for expanded clones.

>TRBV29-1|16|few
CSVEEWAGLAKNIQYF
>TRBV20-1|15|few
CSADNTRGLQNEQFF
>TRBV20-1|16|NA
CSAREVLVLGDEKLFF
>TRBV5-6|14|NA
CASSWNGAGQPQHF
>TRBV30|11|few
CAWSETDTQYF
>TRBV6-6|13|NA
CATEGYSYNEQFF
>TRBV11-2|15|NA
CASSLEAVSNYGYTF
>TRBV7-2|14|many
CASSLVGGSYEQYF
>TRBV11-3|15|many
CASSYGGSLNEKLFF
>TRBV29-1|13|many
CSVSLSTNEKLFF
>TRBV7-6|16|many
CASSDAGESRNEKLFF
>TRBV7-2|13|NA
CASSLRRDHEQFF
>TRBV7-9|13|NA
CASILQMNTEAFF
>TRBV5-6|14|NA
CASSQYGTGNTIYF
>TRBV30|15|many
CARTGGTGGTYEQYF
>TRBV28|15|NA
CASRFGLAGADTQYF
>TRBV4-3|17|NA
CASSQDRGGVGAGGYTF
>TRBV2|14|NA
CAGLRGGQADTQYF
>TRBV7-2|16|many
CASSLEAGGPSDTQYF
>TRBV2|13|NA
CASKGETNYGYTF
>TRBV12-3/TRBV12-4|14|many
CASSLSQVPYGYTF
>TRBV15|16|once
CATSRGLAQSTDTQYF
>TRBV6-6|16|few
CASSYSTPAGGYEQYF
>TRBV7-9|16|few
CASSSWTSASQETQYF
>TRBV3-1|13|few
CASSRGGPDTQYF
>TRBV20-1|15|few
CSARDWGRANNEQFF
>TRBV19|16|few
CASSTAGLSSGNTIYF
>TRBV7-2|15|many
CASSLPRGTYNEQFF
>TRBV12-3/TRBV12-4|16|many
CASSFGQGYSNQPQHF
>TRBV6-2/TRBV6-3|15|many
CASSSTSGRAYEQYF
>TRBV7-9|16|NA
CASSLATPGRGYGYTF
>TRBV20-1|13|many
CSARGRTPGTQYF